These 6 T cell receptor beta chains were all obtained from the same sample, sequenced in a study of blood T cell repertoires in COVID-19. Generated by immunoSEQ multiplex PCR, the TCRdb table keeps only in-frame clones and is missing some. This sample has fewer than 120,000 clones, with 65% to 90% found just once. The sample taken for sequencing was peripheral blood. These receptors came from a woman aged 55-69 years with acute or convalescent COVID-19.

The CDR3 DNA sequence: TGTGCCAGCAGCTTAGTTTATGACAGGTTACGTGGCTACACCTTC. Residues: CASSLVYDRLRGYTF. The rearrangement joins TRBV7-6 to TRBJ1-2, with a weak D call TRBD1 (6 bases). The CDR3 runs to 15 residues. The V gene lost 1 base and the J gene lost 7 bases, with 16 bases spanning the gap. CDR1 is SGHVS, CDR2 FNYEAQ, per germline.

The chain carries TRBV4-2 and TRBJ2-5; D is undetermined. Deletions cut 2 bases from V and 5 bases from J, with 12 bases between. The CDR3 contains 14 residues. From germline, CDR1 is LGHNA and CDR2 YNFKEQ. The CDR3 reads CASSQSPNGETQYF. DNA for the CDR3: TGTGCCAGCAGCCAATCTCCGAACGGGGAGACCCAGTACTTC.

The chain employs TRBV14 and TRBJ1-2, with no clear D. V gave up 4 bases and J gave up 0 bases, with 9 bases separating them. This CDR3 contains 14 residues. Germline V lookup: CDR1 SGHDN, CDR2 FVKESK. The CDR3 coding sequence is TGTGCCAGCAGCCCGCTAAGAGCTAACTATGGCTACACCTTC. It specifies CASSPLRANYGYTF.

The genes are TRBV6-5 and TRBJ1-5; D is ambiguous. Trimming took 2 bases from V and 5 from J, leaving 7 bases between them. This CDR3 has 13 amino acids. Germline V CDR1 and CDR2: MNHEY, SVGAGI. CDR3 in DNA: TGTGCCAGCAGTTACACAGAATATCAGCCCCAGCATTTT. Protein sequence: CASSYTEYQPQHF.

The rearrangement links TRBV19 to TRBJ1-4; 9 bases match TRBD1. From germline, CDR1 is LNHDA and CDR2 SQIVND (reference sequence). With 5 bases clipped from V and 6 bases from J, the junction kept 7 bases outside the gene matches. The CDR3 runs to 15 residues. Here the CDR3 reads CASSSGQGLYEKLFF. CDR3 nucleotides: TGTGCCAGTAGTTCCGGACAGGGGCTGTATGAAAAACTGTTTTTT. Variable domain in full (rest from reference TRBV19 and TRBJ1-4): DGGITQSPKYLFRKEGQNVTLSCEQNLNHDAMYWYRQDPGQGLRLIYYSQIVNDFQKGDIAEGYSVSREKKESFPLTVTSAQKNPTAFYLCASSSGQGLYEKLFFGSGTQLSVL.

J is TRBJ2-2 and V is TRBV19; a weak D match, TRBD1 (5 bases). The CDR3 totals 14 residues. V gave up 5 bases and J gave up 1 base, with 8 bases separating them. Per the germline V gene, CDR1 is LNHDA and CDR2 is SQIVND (reference sequence). The CDR3 protein is CASSGDRNTGELFF. Here the CDR3 DNA reads TGTGCCAGTAGTGGTGACAGGAACACCGGGGAGCTGTTTTTT.